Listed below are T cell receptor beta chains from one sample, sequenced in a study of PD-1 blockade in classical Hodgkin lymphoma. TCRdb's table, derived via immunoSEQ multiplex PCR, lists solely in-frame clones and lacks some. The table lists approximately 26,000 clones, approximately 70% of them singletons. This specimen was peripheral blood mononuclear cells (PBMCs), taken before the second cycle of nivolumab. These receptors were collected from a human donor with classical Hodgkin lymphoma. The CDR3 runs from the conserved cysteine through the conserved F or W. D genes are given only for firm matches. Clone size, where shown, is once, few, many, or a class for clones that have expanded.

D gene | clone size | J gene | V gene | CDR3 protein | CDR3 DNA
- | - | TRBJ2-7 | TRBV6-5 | CASSTSKGQAYEQYF | TGTGCCAGCAGTACCTCGAAAGGGCAGGCCTACGAGCAGTACTTC
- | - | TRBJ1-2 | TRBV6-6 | CASTHGQYGYTF | TGTGCCAGCACCCACGGGCAGTATGGCTACACCTTC
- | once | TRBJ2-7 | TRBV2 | CASSELGRLTYEQYF | TGTGCCAGCAGTGAGCTGGGGCGACTAACTTACGAGCAGTACTTC
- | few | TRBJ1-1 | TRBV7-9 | CASSLGGIMNTEAFF | TGTGCCAGCAGCTTAGGCGGCATCATGAACACTGAAGCTTTCTTT
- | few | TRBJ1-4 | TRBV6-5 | CASSRQGREKLFF | TGTGCCAGCAGTCGCCAGGGTAGGGAAAAACTGTTTTTT
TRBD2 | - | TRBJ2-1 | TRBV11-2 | CASSTGTGGNEQFF | TGTGCCAGCAGCACGGGGACGGGAGGGAATGAGCAGTTCTTC
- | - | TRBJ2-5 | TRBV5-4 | CASSKYQETQYF | TGTGCCAGCAGCAAGTACCAAGAGACCCAGTACTTC
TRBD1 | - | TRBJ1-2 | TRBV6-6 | CASSVTGQGVYGYTF | TGTGCCAGCAGTGTTACAGGGCAGGGGGTCTATGGCTACACCTTC
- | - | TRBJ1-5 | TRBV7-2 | CASSLDSYSNQPQHF | TGTGCCAGCAGCCTGGACAGCTATAGCAATCAGCCCCAGCATTTT
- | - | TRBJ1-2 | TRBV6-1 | CASSELGAKKVLDYGYTF | TGTGCCAGCAGTGAATTGGGGGCGAAAAAGGTATTGGACTATGGCTACACCTTC
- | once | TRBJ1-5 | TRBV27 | CASSLSGRPREPQHF | TGTGCCAGCAGTTTATCTGGACGGCCCCGGGAGCCCCAGCATTTT
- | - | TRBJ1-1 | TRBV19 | CASSPGAGTEAFF | TGTGCCAGTAGTCCCGGGGCGGGCACTGAAGCTTTCTTT
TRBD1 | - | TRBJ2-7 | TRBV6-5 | CASSYSTGTYEQYF | TGTGCCAGCAGTTATTCGACAGGGACCTACGAGCAGTACTTC
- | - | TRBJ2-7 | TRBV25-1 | CASSEYLAYEQYF | TGTGCCAGCAGTGAATATTTGGCGTACGAGCAGTACTTC
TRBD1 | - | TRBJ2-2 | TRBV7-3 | CASRPTGGGGELFF | TGTGCCAGCAGACCGACAGGGGGCGGCGGGGAGCTGTTTTTT
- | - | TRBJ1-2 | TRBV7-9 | CASSKAGYTF | TGTGCCAGCAGCAAAGCGGGCTACACCTTC
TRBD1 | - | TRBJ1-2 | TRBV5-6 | CASSLPGQNYGYTF | TGTGCTAGCAGCTTACCGGGACAGAACTATGGCTACACCTTC
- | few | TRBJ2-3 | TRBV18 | CASSPGQADTQYF | TGTGCCAGCTCACCAGGCCAGGCAGATACGCAGTATTTT
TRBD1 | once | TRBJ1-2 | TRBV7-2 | CASSLSRGLGYGYTF | TGTGCCAGCAGCTTAAGTAGGGGGCTGGGTTATGGCTACACCTTC
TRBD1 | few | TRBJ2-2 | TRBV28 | CASSLSSRGLTGELFF | TGTGCCAGCAGCCTTAGTTCAAGGGGGCTAACCGGGGAGCTGTTTTTT
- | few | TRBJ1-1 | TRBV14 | CASSQQTGMNTEAFF | TGTGCCAGCAGCCAACAGACGGGGATGAACACTGAAGCTTTCTTT
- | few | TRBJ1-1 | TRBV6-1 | CASSWTALNTEAFF | TGTGCCAGCAGTTGGACAGCCTTGAACACTGAAGCTTTCTTT